A single sample gave rise to the 2 T cell receptor beta chains below, sequenced in a study of OX40 agonist ivuxolimab in advanced cancers. Measured with immunoSEQ multiplex PCR; TCRdb has only the in-frame clones, and not every one. Here the sample spans under 80,000 clones, 85% being singletons. The source material was CD4+ or CD8+ T cells sorted from blood, sampled in a trial of the OX40 agonist ivuxolimab. These TCRs come from an adult with an advanced solid tumor such as melanoma, head and neck, liver or kidney cancer.

V and J are TRBV11-3 and TRBJ2-3; TRBD2 agrees at 12 bases. The junction had 5 bases not matched to a gene; V was cut back by 5 bases and J by 2 bases. The germline V gene has CDR1 SGHNT and CDR2 YENEEA. This CDR3 region has 16 residues. The CDR3, as DNA: TGTGCCAGCAGCGCACGACTAGCGGGAGTCACAGATACGCAGTATTTT. It yields the protein CASSARLAGVTDTQYF.

This chain connects TRBV30 to TRBJ2-3; 7 bases align to TRBD2. The CDR3 is 14 amino acids. The germline V gene encodes CDR1 GTSNPN and CDR2 SVGIG (reference sequence). With V trimmed by 0 bases and J by 6 bases, 6 bases remained unmatched. The CDR3 DNA sequence: TGTGCCTGGAGTGTATCAGCGGGGATGGATACGCAGTATTTT. It is translated as CAWSVSAGMDTQYF.